This T cell receptor beta chain was identified during a study of vaccination and CD4 T cells after COVID-19. With the Oncomine TCR Beta short-read assay, DNA from cultured CD4+ T cells was sequenced. TCRdb recomputed calls from the PCR reads with MiXCR, one row per CDR3 protein. The sample contains about 13,000 distinct CDR3 sequences, 55% to 65% of which appear only once. Concerning this clonotype itself: Its antigen is as yet unknown.

Trimming cost V 10 bases and J 6 bases, with 18 bases left between them. Germline V lookup: CDR1 ENHRY, CDR2 SYGVKD. The CDR3 extends over 13 amino acids. Treatment reported: roughly 11-day PBMC culture with coronavirus spike peptide pools or control peptides (ViraFEST assay). The specimen sequenced was CD4+ T cells from blood, cultured in vitro. The sequence was collected from a human donor who had recovered from COVID-19. This rearrangement joins TRBV10-3 to TRBJ1-1; D is uncertain. CDR3 nucleotide sequence: TGTGCCACCAGGCCCGTGCTGTCGGCTGAAGCTTTCTTT. This translates into CATRPVLSAEAFF.